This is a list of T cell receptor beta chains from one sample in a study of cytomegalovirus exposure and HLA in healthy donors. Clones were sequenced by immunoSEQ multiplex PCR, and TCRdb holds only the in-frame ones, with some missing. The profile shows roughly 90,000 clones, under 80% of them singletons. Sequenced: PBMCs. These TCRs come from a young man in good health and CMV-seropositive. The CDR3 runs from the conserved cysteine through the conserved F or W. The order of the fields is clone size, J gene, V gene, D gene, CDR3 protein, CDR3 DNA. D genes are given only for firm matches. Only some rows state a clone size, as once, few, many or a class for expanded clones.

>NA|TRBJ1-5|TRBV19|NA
CASRSGIGQPQHF
TGTGCCAGTCGGTCAGGGATCGGGCAGCCCCAGCATTTT
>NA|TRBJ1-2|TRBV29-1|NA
CSVEEWSNYGYTF
TGCAGCGTTGAAGAGTGGAGTAACTATGGCTACACCTTC
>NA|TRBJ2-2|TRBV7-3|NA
CASSRGQTNTGELFF
TGTGCCAGCAGCCGAGGACAGACGAACACCGGGGAGCTGTTTTTT
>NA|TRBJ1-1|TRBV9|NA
CASSVDLGQTEAFF
TGTGCCAGCAGCGTAGACCTAGGACAGACTGAAGCTTTCTTT
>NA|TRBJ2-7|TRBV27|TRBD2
CASSLELAPHYEQYF
TGTGCCAGCAGCTTGGAACTAGCGCCACACTACGAGCAGTACTTC
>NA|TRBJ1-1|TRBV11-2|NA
CASTPLGLLNTEAFF
TGTGCCAGCACCCCGTTGGGCCTTCTGAACACTGAAGCTTTCTTT
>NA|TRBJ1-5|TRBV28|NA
CASSFVESNQPQHF
TGTGCCAGCAGCTTCGTGGAGAGCAATCAGCCCCAGCATTTT
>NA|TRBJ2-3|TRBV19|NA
CASSPGDRDTDTQYF
TGTGCCAGTAGTCCGGGGGATCGCGACACAGATACGCAGTATTTT
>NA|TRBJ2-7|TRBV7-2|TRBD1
CASSPGQGNYEQYF
TGTGCCAGCAGCCCGGGACAGGGGAACTACGAGCAGTACTTC
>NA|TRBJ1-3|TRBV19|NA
CASSILAGSSGNTIYF
TGTGCCAGTAGTATACTGGCAGGTAGCTCTGGAAACACCATATATTTT
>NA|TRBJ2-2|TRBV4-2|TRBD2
CASSLGAGITGELFF
TGTGCCAGCAGCCTCGGAGCGGGAATCACCGGGGAGCTGTTTTTT
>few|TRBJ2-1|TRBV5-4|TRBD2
CASSWTGGRNEQFF
TGTGCCAGCAGCTGGACGGGAGGGCGCAATGAGCAGTTCTTC
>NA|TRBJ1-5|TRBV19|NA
CASSSRGGQSYSNQPQHF
TGTGCCAGTAGCTCTAGAGGAGGACAGAGCTATAGCAATCAGCCCCAGCATTTT
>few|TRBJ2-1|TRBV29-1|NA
CSVDYSLGYNEQFF
TGCAGCGTTGACTACAGCTTAGGCTACAATGAGCAGTTCTTC
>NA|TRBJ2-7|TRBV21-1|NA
CASSKGTGGYEQYF
TGTGCCAGCAGCAAAGGGACAGGGGGCTACGAGCAGTACTTC
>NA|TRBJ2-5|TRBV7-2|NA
CASSNQGGETQYF
TGTGCCAGCAGCAACCAGGGGGGAGAGACCCAGTACTTC
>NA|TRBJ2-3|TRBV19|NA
CASSPTEADTQYF
TGTGCCAGTAGTCCAACCGAGGCAGATACGCAGTATTTT
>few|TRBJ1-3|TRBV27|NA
CASSLSWQPGFTIYF
TGTGCCAGCAGTTTAAGCTGGCAGCCGGGTTTCACCATATATTTT
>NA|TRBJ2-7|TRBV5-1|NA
CASSLTGFYEQYF
TGCGCCAGCAGCTTAACGGGTTTCTACGAGCAGTACTTC
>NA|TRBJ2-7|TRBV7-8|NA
CASSLAFLGSYYEQYF
TGTGCCAGCAGCTTAGCTTTCTTGGGCAGTTACTACGAGCAGTACTTC
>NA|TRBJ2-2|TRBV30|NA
CAWSGKGRQTITGELFF
TGTGCCTGGAGTGGAAAGGGTCGACAGACCATCACCGGGGAGCTGTTTTTT
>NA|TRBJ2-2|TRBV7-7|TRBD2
CASSPAGDNTGELFF
TGTGCTAGCAGTCCAGCGGGGGACAACACCGGGGAGCTGTTTTTT
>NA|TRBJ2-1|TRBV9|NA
CASSATGSFPEQFF
TGTGCCAGCAGCGCCACCGGGAGTTTCCCTGAGCAGTTCTTC
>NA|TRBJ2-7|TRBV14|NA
CASSQATTRSYEQYF
TGTGCCAGCAGCCAAGCTACAACGCGGAGCTACGAGCAGTACTTC
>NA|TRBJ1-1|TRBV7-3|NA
CASSLGGAHTEAFF
TGTGCCAGCAGCTTAGGGGGGGCGCACACTGAAGCTTTCTTT
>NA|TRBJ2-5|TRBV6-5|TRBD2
CASSPGLAEETQYF
TGTGCCAGCAGCCCAGGACTAGCGGAAGAGACCCAGTACTTC
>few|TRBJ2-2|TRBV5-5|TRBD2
CASSHSGRGGGELFF
TGTGCCAGCAGCCATAGCGGGAGGGGTGGCGGGGAGCTGTTTTTT
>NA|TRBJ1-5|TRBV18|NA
CASSPASLVNQPQHF
TGTGCCAGCTCACCAGCCTCCTTAGTCAATCAGCCCCAGCATTTT
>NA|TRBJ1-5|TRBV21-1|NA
CASPPYRDQPQHF
TGTGCCAGTCCTCCTTACAGGGACCAGCCCCAGCATTTT
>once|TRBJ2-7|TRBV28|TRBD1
CASRTGFDEQYF
TGTGCCAGCCGGACAGGGTTCGACGAGCAGTACTTC
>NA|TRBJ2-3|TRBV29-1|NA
CSVNIGTTTDTQYF
TGCAGCGTCAACATAGGGACAACAACCGATACGCAGTATTTT
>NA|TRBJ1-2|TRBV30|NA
CAWSPPTVNYGYTF
TGTGCCTGGAGTCCTCCGACAGTTAACTATGGCTACACCTTC
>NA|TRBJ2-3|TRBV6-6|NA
CASRHDRDSRGDTQYF
TGTGCCAGCAGGCACGACCGGGACTCACGGGGGGATACGCAGTATTTT
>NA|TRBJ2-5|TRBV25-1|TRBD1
CASSEYQDRGETQYF
TGTGCCAGCAGTGAATATCAGGACAGGGGAGAGACCCAGTACTTC
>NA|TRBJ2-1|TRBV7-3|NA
CASSLTIGVYNEQFF
TGTGCCAGCAGCTTAACAATAGGGGTGTACAATGAGCAGTTCTTC
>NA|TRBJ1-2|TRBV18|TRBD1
CASSPARGNGYTF
TGTGCCAGCTCACCGGCCAGGGGGAATGGCTACACCTTC
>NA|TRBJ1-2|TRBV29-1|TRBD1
CSVPGQGGIDYGYTF
TGCAGCGTACCGGGACAGGGAGGGATTGACTATGGCTACACCTTC
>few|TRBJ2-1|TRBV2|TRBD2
CASSGGAGAYNEQFF
TGTGCCAGCAGTGGTGGAGCGGGGGCCTACAATGAGCAGTTCTTC
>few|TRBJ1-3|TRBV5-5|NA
CASSLYGSGNTIYF
TGTGCCAGCAGCTTGTACGGCTCTGGAAACACCATATATTTT
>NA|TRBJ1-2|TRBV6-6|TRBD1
CASSSHQGAGGYTF
TGTGCCAGCAGTTCCCACCAGGGGGCTGGAGGCTACACCTTC